The source of this T cell receptor beta chain is a study of OX40 agonist ivuxolimab in advanced cancers. For context, the study as a whole: Ivuxolimab was a fully human IgG2 agonistic monoclonal antibody targeting the costimulatory receptor OX40 (CD134). The paper reports the monotherapy dose-escalation portion (N of about 54 patients) of the phase I ivuxolimab trial. Peripheral TCRbeta sequencing aimed to test whether ivuxolimab altered TCR sequence diversity and caused clonal T-cell expansion. Patients were allowed to have had prior anti-PD-1, anti-PD-L1 or anti-CTLA-4 therapy, and 30% to 40% of the dose-escalation patients had been treated with checkpoint inhibitors. The dose-escalation cohort was roughly 80% male with a mean age of about 60 years, ranging from roughly 20 to 80. Intravenous ivuxolimab was administered to patients every 2 weeks at six dose levels: 0.01, 0.1, 0.3, 1.5, 3 and 10 mg/kg. Partial responses were achieved by three dose-escalation patients, of whom one had hepatocellular carcinoma and two had cutaneous melanoma. Of the roughly 54 patients in dose escalation, 19 had hepatocellular carcinoma, approximately 15 had melanoma, 9 had renal cell carcinoma and 9 had head and neck cancer. The paper as a whole reports these results and caveats: After ivuxolimab, expanded clones were on average more numerous among CD8+ T cells than among CD4+ T cells. Partial responders in the 0.1-3.0 mg/kg groups had among the lowest normalized peripheral clonal expansion, especially among CD8+ T cells. Low levels of normalized T-cell clonal expansion were also seen in some patients who did not respond. The antigen specificity of the peripheral T cells that underwent clonal expansion was not determined. At doses of 0.1 to 3.0 mg/kg, clonal expansion of both CD4+ and CD8+ T cells in blood was seen between baseline and week 6.

A note on this clone: It lacks a known antigen. Base qualities were left out, and no much larger clone turns up one base away.

Genomic DNA was extracted from sorted cells for sequencing of the TCRbeta CDR3 region. TCRbeta CDR3 regions were sequenced using the immunoSEQ Assay. Drawn from immuneACCESS, this table holds only the in-frame rearrangements with V and J called that TCRdb kept. Clones are partly lost; checked studies trace under half to an unresolved V gene and leave the rest unexplained. Here the sample has about 57,000 clones; approximately 83% occur a single time. Approximately 3.1% of the sample belongs to the ten largest clones. The trial excluded patients who had a history of autoimmune disease or were on systemic immunosuppression. Peripheral blood for TCR sequencing was collected from all dose cohorts at baseline, on cycle 4 day 1, and on cycle 7 day 1. Samples came from an open-label, multicenter, first-in-human phase I dose-escalation trial of ivuxolimab. Adults with locally advanced or metastatic head and neck squamous cell, hepatocellular, melanoma or renal cell carcinoma were enrolled in the trial. Before TCR sequencing, CD4+ T cells and CD8+ T cells from peripheral blood were sorted into separate populations.

V was cut back by 5 bases and J by 8 bases, leaving a gap of 22 bases between them. The CDR3 numbers 16 residues from cysteine through phenylalanine. Of all the DNA, just the CDR3 is kept, 48 bases in frame from base 1. Looking up the germline V gene yields CDR1 SGHVS and CDR2 FNYEAQ. Here the sequenced sample was CD4+ or CD8+ T cells sorted from blood, taken in a trial of the OX40 agonist ivuxolimab. The receptor comes from an adult with an advanced solid tumor such as melanoma, head and neck, liver or kidney cancer. The chain uses TRBV7-6 and TRBJ1-3, with no confidently assigned D gene. Read as DNA, the sequence is TGTGCCAGCAGCCCTGGGTTTGGGAAGAGGTTAGACACCATATATTTT. Its product reads: CASSPGFGKRLDTIYF. Outside the CDR3, residues come from the reference TRBV7-6 and TRBJ1-3 proteins, so the full variable domain is: GAGVSQSPRYKVTKRGQDVALRCDPISGHVSLYWYRQALGQGPEFLTYFNYEAQQDKSGLPNDRFSAERPEGSISTLTIQRTEQRDSAMYRCASSPGFGKRLDTIYFGEGSWLTVV.